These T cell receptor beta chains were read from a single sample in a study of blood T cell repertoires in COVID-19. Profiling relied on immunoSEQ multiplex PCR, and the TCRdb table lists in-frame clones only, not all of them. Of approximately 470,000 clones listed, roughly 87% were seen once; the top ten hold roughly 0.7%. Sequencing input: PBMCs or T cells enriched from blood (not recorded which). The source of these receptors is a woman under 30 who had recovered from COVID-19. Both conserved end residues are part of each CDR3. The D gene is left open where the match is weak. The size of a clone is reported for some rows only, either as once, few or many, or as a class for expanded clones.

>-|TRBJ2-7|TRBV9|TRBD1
CASSVEGVGGQGYEQYF
TGTGCCAGCAGCGTAGAGGGGGTCGGGGGACAGGGCTACGAGCAGTACTTC
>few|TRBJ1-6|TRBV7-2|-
CASSLEQGSFSPLHF
TGTGCCAGCAGCTTAGAGCAGGGTTCTTTTTCACCCCTCCACTTT
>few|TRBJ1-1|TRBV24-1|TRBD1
CATSGHTGETEAFF
TGTGCCACCAGTGGCCACACAGGGGAAACTGAAGCTTTCTTT
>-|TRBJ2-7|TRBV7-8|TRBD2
CASSLDPSGLYEQYF
TGTGCCAGCAGCTTAGATCCTAGCGGCCTTTACGAGCAGTACTTC
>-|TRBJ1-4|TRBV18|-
CASSPPTGYGKLFF
TGTGCCAGCTCACCACCAACAGGGTATGGAAAACTGTTTTTT
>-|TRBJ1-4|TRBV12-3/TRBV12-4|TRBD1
CASSYAGGEKLFF
TGTGCCAGCAGTTACGCAGGGGGGGAAAAACTGTTTTTT
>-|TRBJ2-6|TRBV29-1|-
CSVNSGANVLTF
TGCAGCGTCAACTCTGGGGCCAACGTCCTGACTTTC
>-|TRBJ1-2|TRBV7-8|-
CASSLERGSGYGYTF
TGTGCCAGCAGCTTAGAGAGGGGGTCGGGCTATGGCTACACCTTC
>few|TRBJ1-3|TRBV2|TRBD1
CASSEVSGGVTGNTIYF
TGTGCCAGCAGTGAAGTTTCAGGGGGCGTAACTGGAAACACCATATATTTT
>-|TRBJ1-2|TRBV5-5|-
CASSLVRRGYTF
TGTGCCAGCAGCTTGGTCCGGCGGGGCTACACCTTC
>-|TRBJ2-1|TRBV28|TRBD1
CASSRTGPNEQFF
TGTGCCAGCAGTCGGACAGGGCCCAATGAGCAGTTCTTC